This T cell receptor beta chain was identified in a study of cytomegalovirus exposure and HLA in healthy donors. Study outcomes and limitations: The study labeled fewer than 200 TCR beta chains cytomegalovirus-associated.

Concerning this clone itself: Antigen specificity is unknown.

The CDR3 is 17 amino acids. With V trimmed by 2 bases and J by 2 bases, 9 bases remained unmatched. Germline CDR1 and CDR2: LGHNT and FRNRAP. Data came from immunoSEQ multiplex PCR; TCRdb stores just in-frame clones and leaves some out. The data contain 90,000 to 130,000 clones, roughly 84% of them seen just once; the ten biggest clones take up roughly 3%. The sequence derives from a woman between 18 and 30 years old in good health and CMV-seronegative. The chain carries TRBV12-5 and TRBJ2-7; TRBD1 agrees at 10 bases. The sequencing sample was made of PBMCs. The CDR3 is CASGLIPRDRGTYEQYF. The CDR3 DNA reads as TGTGCTAGTGGTTTGATTCCCCGGGACAGGGGTACCTACGAGCAGTACTTC.